This T cell receptor (beta chain) was recovered during a study of CD8 T cells in ankylosing spondylitis. The germline V gene encodes CDR1 LNHDA and CDR2 SQIVND (reference sequence). Between the trimmed V and J ends, which lost 3 bases and 4 bases, there was a span of 15 bases. CDR3 size: 15 residues. Broader study findings: Typical of ankylosing spondylitis blood, it appeared, was a TCR beta motif of eight highly homologous variants.

Regarding this clonotype: Its matching antigen is unknown.

Each CDR3 protein is one row after TCRdb ran MiXCR on the 5' RACE reads. Here the sample spans roughly 670,000 distinct CDR3 sequences, about 20% being singletons. The TCR comes from a male donor with ankylosing spondylitis. What was sequenced was blood, either unsorted or a sorted T cell fraction (not recorded which). V gene TRBV19 combines with J gene TRBJ1-1, with D unclear. The CDR3 region is CASSMAREVSTEAFF. The CDR3 DNA is TGTGCCAGTAGTATGGCGAGGGAAGTAAGCACTGAAGCTTTCTTT.